This entry concerns a single TCR beta chain. Antigen unknown. Trimming removed 0 bases from V and 2 bases from J, with 16 bases in between. The CDR3 extends over 17 amino acids. From germline, CDR1 is LGHNT and CDR2 FRNRAP. These data come from a study of shared clonotypes between healthy human individuals. General study findings and limits: Few donors restricted represented genetic and exposure-history diversity.

Libraries were prepared by immunoSEQ multiplex PCR; TCRdb keeps only in-frame clonotypes and omits some of them. This table holds 700,000 or so clones, roughly 70% found once. This receptor was identified in a woman aged 25 to 39 in good health. This chain joins TRBV12-5 and TRBJ1-1; D is uncertain. What was sequenced was memory CD4+ T cells sorted from blood. Subset of the sample: CD45RA-negative fraction. The CDR3 DNA reads as TGTGCTAGTGGTTTGGTGCTGGGCGGGCGAGAAAACACTGAAGCTTTCTTT. The encoded protein is CASGLVLGGRENTEAFF.